This T cell receptor beta chain was obtained from a study of cytomegalovirus exposure and HLA in healthy donors. V was trimmed by 5 bases and J by 4 bases, leaving 6 bases between them. Germline V gene sequence: CDR1 MNHNS, CDR2 SASEGT. The CDR3 has 11 amino acids. Libraries were prepared by immunoSEQ multiplex PCR; TCRdb keeps only in-frame clonotypes and omits some of them. The table lists approximately 200,000 clones, 70% to 90% of them singletons, with just under 3% in the top ten. The chain employs TRBV6-1 and TRBJ2-7, with D unresolved. The TCR sequence derives from a woman aged 18-29 years in good health and CMV-seronegative. Sequenced: PBMCs. The CDR3 protein is CASSLGYEQYF. The CDR3 DNA reads TGTGCCAGCAGTCTAGGTTACGAGCAGTACTTC.